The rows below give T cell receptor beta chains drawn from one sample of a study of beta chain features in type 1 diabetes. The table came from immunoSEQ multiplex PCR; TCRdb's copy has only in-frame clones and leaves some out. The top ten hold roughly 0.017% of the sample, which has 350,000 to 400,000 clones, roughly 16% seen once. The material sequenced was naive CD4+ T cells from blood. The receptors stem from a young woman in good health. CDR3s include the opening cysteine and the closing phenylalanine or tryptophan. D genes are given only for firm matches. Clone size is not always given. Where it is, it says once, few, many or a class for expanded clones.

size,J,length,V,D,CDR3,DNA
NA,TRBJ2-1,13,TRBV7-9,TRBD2,CASSLTSGDEQFF,TGTGCCAGCAGCTTAACTAGCGGCGATGAGCAGTTCTTC
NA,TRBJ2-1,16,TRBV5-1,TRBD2,CASSSLGLAGVDEQFF,TGCGCCAGCAGCTCCCTTGGGCTAGCGGGAGTGGATGAGCAGTTCTTC
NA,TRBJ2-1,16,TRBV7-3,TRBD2,CASSVSGTSYRNEQFF,TGTGCCAGCAGCGTGAGCGGGACTAGCTATCGGAATGAGCAGTTCTTC
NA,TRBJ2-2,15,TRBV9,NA,CASSPRAAGPGELFF,TGTGCCAGCAGCCCCCGGGCGGCGGGGCCCGGGGAGCTGTTTTTT
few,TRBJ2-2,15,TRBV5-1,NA,CASSLDRVDTGELFF,TGCGCCAGCAGCTTGGACAGGGTGGACACCGGGGAGCTGTTTTTT
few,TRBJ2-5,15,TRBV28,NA,CASSPRQEYQETQYF,TGTGCCAGCAGTCCGAGACAGGAGTACCAAGAGACCCAGTACTTC
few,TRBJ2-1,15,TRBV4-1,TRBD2,CASSLPAGGKNEQFF,TGCGCCAGCAGCCTCCCGGCGGGAGGGAAAAATGAGCAGTTCTTC
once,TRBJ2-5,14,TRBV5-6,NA,CASSLTGRGETQYF,TGTGCCAGCAGCTTGACAGGGAGGGGGGAGACCCAGTACTTC
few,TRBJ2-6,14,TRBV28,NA,CASSLYSGANVLTF,TGTGCCAGCAGTCTCTACTCTGGGGCCAACGTCCTGACTTTC
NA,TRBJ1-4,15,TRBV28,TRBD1,CASSGGQGAHEKLFF,TGTGCCAGCAGTGGAGGACAGGGGGCGCATGAAAAACTGTTTTTT
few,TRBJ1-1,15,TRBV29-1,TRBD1,CSAFLVGQGSGEAFF,TGCAGCGCTTTCCTCGTGGGACAGGGGTCTGGTGAAGCTTTCTTT
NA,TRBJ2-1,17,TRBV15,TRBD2,CATSIPFEAGGRDEQFF,TGTGCCACCAGCATCCCCTTCGAGGCGGGGGGGAGGGATGAGCAGTTCTTC
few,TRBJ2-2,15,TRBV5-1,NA,CASSLSAGETGELFF,TGCGCCAGCAGCTTGTCGGCAGGGGAAACCGGGGAGCTGTTTTTT
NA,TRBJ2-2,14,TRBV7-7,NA,CASSLRPSMGELFF,TGTGCTAGCAGCCTTAGACCTAGCATGGGGGAGCTGTTTTTT
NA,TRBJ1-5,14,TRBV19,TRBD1,CASSRTGPIQPQHF,TGTGCCAGTAGTCGGACAGGTCCCATTCAGCCCCAGCATTTT
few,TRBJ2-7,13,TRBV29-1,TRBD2,CSAEGTRKYEQYF,TGCAGCGCCGAGGGGACTAGGAAGTACGAGCAGTACTTC